The 22 T cell receptor beta chains below all came from one sample that was sequenced in a study of T-cell reconstitution after alpha-beta-depleted transplantation in children (TCRdb year 2016). Libraries were made using PCR. Sequencing instrument: Illumina HiSeq 2500. TCR library preparation used molecular barcoding, with unique molecular identifiers applied to normalize quantification of the TCRbeta repertoire. The public reads were reanalyzed by TCRdb: fastp trimming at Q25, MiXCR alignment, in-frame beta chains only. Rows matching on CDR3 protein sequence are summarized as one entry with the most common DNA and genes. The sample table lists 230,000 or so distinct CDR3 sequences, around 13% of them with a count of one. The top ten constitute roughly 2.6% of the sample. Sample: PBMCs from the stem cell graft donor, taken from the stem cell graft. The receptor source for this set is a human donor who donated a stem cell graft to a child with acute lymphoblastic leukemia.

This clonotype has ten or more counts. The chain employs TRBV5-6 and TRBJ2-5, with 11 bases matching TRBD2. The CDR3 has 17 amino acids. V trimming: 3 bases; J trimming: 6 bases; junction bases outside the gene matches: 13. CDR1 SGHDT and CDR2 YYEEEE come from the germline V gene. This CDR3 is CASSSAFSGRAAKTQYF. Written as DNA, the CDR3 is TGTGCCAGCAGCTCGGCGTTTAGCGGGAGGGCCGCGAAGACCCAGTACTTC.

This clonotype has just a few counts. CDR3 residues: CASSLIQGGNTEAFF. In DNA, the CDR3 is TGCGCCAGCAGCTTGATACAGGGAGGAAACACTGAAGCTTTCTTT. The chain joins TRBV5-1 to TRBJ1-1, with D possibly TRBD1 on 6 matching bases. The CDR3 sequence is 15 residues long. The germline V gene has CDR1 SGHRS and CDR2 YFSETQ. V gave up 1 base and J gave up 2 bases, with 12 bases separating them.

Notes on this clonotype: A much larger clone lies one base from this, so it may be a read error. This sequence joins TRBV20-1 and TRBJ2-7; 7 nucleotides match TRBD2. This CDR3 has 11 residues. Germline CDR1 is DFQATT and CDR2 is SNEGSKA (reference sequence). CDR3 protein: CCARGESEQYF. Written as DNA, the CDR3 is TGCTGCGCTCGGGGGGAAAGCGAGCAGTACTTC.

This clonotype came up many times. V usage is TRBV10-3 and J usage is TRBJ2-1; 7 nucleotides align to TRBD1. J gave up 8 bases and V 2 bases, and 6 bases lay outside the gene matches. The CDR3 has 14 amino acids. Germline CDR1 ENHRY, CDR2 SYGVKD. The CDR3 spells CAISETRQGHEQFF. As DNA, the CDR3 is TGTGCCATCAGTGAGACTCGACAGGGCCATGAGCAGTTCTTC.

V and J are TRBV20-1 and TRBJ1-5; D not certain. V lost 3 bases to trimming and J lost 0 bases, with 12 bases between them. The CDR3 extends over 15 amino acids. From germline, CDR1 is DFQATT and CDR2 SNEGSKA (reference sequence). The DNA for the CDR3 is TGCAGTGCTAGGTCCCCTCTTTATAGCAATCAGCCCCAGCATTTT. Translated: CSARSPLYSNQPQHF.

The CDR3: CASSLEGGSTDTQYF. DNA for the CDR3: TGTGCCAGCAGCTTAGAGGGTGGATCCACAGATACGCAGTATTTT. V and J are TRBV7-8 and TRBJ2-3; D gene uncertain. Per the germline V gene, CDR1 is SGHVS and CDR2 is FQNEAQ. The CDR3 runs to 15 residues. V lost 1 base, J lost 2 bases, and 10 bases lay in between.

This clonotype was counted ten times or more. This rearrangement joins TRBV27 to TRBJ1-1; D is unresolved. This CDR3 contains 14 residues. CDR1 is MNHEY, CDR2 SMNVEV, per germline (reference sequence). V was cut by 1 base and J by 0 bases, with 6 bases left in between. This CDR3 reads CASSLLAVNTEAFF. For the CDR3, the DNA is TGTGCCAGCAGTTTATTAGCCGTGAACACTGAAGCTTTCTTT.

The chain joins TRBV4-2 to TRBJ2-7; D gene uncertain. Germline loops: CDR1 LGHNA, CDR2 YNFKEQ. This CDR3 contains 13 residues. V was shortened by 0 bases and J by 2 bases, with 5 bases between the two germline ends. The CDR3 sequence: CASSQESTYEQYF. In DNA, the CDR3 is TGTGCCAGCAGCCAAGAATCAACCTACGAGCAGTACTTC.

The chain recombines TRBV20-1 with TRBJ2-3; possibly TRBD2 for D (7 bases). V lost 7 bases and J 0 bases, leaving 14 bases between the germline ends. The CDR3 consists of 14 residues. Germline V gene lookup returns CDR1 DFQATT and CDR2 SNEGSKA (reference sequence). CDR3 protein: CSGWGGHSTDTQYF. DNA for the CDR3: TGCAGTGGTTGGGGGGGGCACAGCACAGATACGCAGTATTTT.

There are many counts of this clonotype. This chain connects TRBV20-1 to TRBJ2-1, with TRBD2 matching 13 bases. This CDR3 comprises 18 residues. The germline gives CDR1 DFQATT, CDR2 SNEGSKA (reference sequence). V gave up 6 bases and J gave up 7 bases; unmatched junction bases: 18. CDR3 protein: CSARGQGAGLAGVNEQFF. CDR3 DNA sequence: TGCAGTGCCCGCGGACAGGGGGCAGGACTAGCGGGAGTGAATGAGCAGTTCTTC.

The chain links TRBV12-3 or TRBV12-4 to TRBJ1-1; 8 nucleotides match TRBD1. The CDR3 contains 15 residues. The trim removed 7 bases at V and 2 bases at J, leaving 9 bases unmatched. The CDR3: CASTLRQGLNTEAFF. CDR3 bases: TGTGCCAGCACCCTCCGACAGGGGCTAAACACTGAAGCTTTCTTT.

This clonotype was observed at least ten times. The CDR3 loop is CASSRSREGGYTF. DNA of the CDR3: TGTGCCAGCAGCCGATCACGGGAAGGGGGCTACACCTTC. The J gene is TRBJ1-2, the V gene TRBV11-2; D unresolved. The V and J ends lost 5 bases and 8 bases respectively, with 15 bases between them. From germline, CDR1 is SGHAT and CDR2 FQNNGV. The CDR3 spans 13 residues.

This clonotype was seen at least ten times. The chain links TRBV20-1 to TRBJ2-7; TRBD1 matches 9 bases. The CDR3 contains 15 residues. Per germline, CDR1 DFQATT and CDR2 SNEGSKA (reference sequence). With 2 bases clipped from V and 5 bases from J, the junction kept 10 bases outside the gene matches. The CDR3 here is CSARWEDRGPHEQYF. Here the CDR3 DNA reads TGCAGTGCTAGATGGGAGGACAGGGGACCCCACGAGCAGTACTTC.

This clonotype was seen at least ten times. The V gene is TRBV20-1, the J gene TRBJ2-7; D is possibly TRBD1 or TRBD2 (5 bases each). With 0 bases removed from V and 6 bases from J, the gap between germline ends came to 24 bases. The CDR3 extends over 17 amino acids. The germline V gene has CDR1 DFQATT and CDR2 SNEGSKA (reference sequence). CDR3 bases: TGCAGTGCTAGAGATCCTCTTAAGGGGATGGGGGTTGGCGAGCAGTACTTC. This encodes CSARDPLKGMGVGEQYF.

This clonotype was seen at least ten times. The chain joins TRBV11-2 to TRBJ2-7; 9 bases line up with TRBD1. Germline V gene sequence: CDR1 SGHAT, CDR2 FQNNGV. Trimming took 3 bases from V and 3 from J; bases not matched to a gene: 0. The CDR3 has 13 amino acids. The CDR3 is CASSLTGGYEQYF. Written as DNA, the CDR3 is TGTGCCAGCAGCTTGACAGGGGGCTACGAGCAGTACTTC.

This clonotype was seen at least ten times. This chain joins TRBV5-1 and TRBJ2-3; either TRBD1 or TRBD2 may fit D (6 bases each). The V end lost 4 bases, the J end lost 6 bases, and 21 bases lay between the germline ends. This CDR3 is built from 16 residues. Germline lookup yields CDR1 SGHRS and CDR2 YFSETQ. Written as DNA, the CDR3 is TGCGCCAGCAGCCCTGACAGTGGGGGGCGCGGGGATACGCAGTATTTT. Translating it yields CASSPDSGGRGDTQYF.

In this sample, this clonotype turned up many times. V gene TRBV14 combines with J gene TRBJ2-3; 7 bases match TRBD2. Looked up from germline, CDR1 is SGHDN and CDR2 is FVKESK. The CDR3 has 15 residues. Trimming took 4 bases from V and 6 from J; bases not matched to a gene: 10. The CDR3 nucleotides are TGTGCCAGCAGCCGGGGAGCGGGGTTTCGGGATACGCAGTATTTT. Its protein is CASSRGAGFRDTQYF.

This clonotype was recorded many times. This chain uses TRBV29-1 with TRBJ2-7, with TRBD1 matching 9 bases. There are 12 residues in the CDR3. From germline, CDR1 is SQVTM and CDR2 ANQGSEA. The chain's CDR3 is CRADRGPYEQYF. The CDR3 DNA reads as TGCAGAGCGGACAGGGGTCCCTACGAGCAGTACTTC.

This clonotype was detected many times. The rearrangement links TRBV7-2 to TRBJ1-4; no definite D call. Germline lookup yields CDR1 SGHTA and CDR2 FQGNSA. The length of the CDR3 is 15 residues. V gave up 5 bases and J gave up 9 bases, with 19 bases separating them. The CDR3: CASSQTSRASQKLFF. The CDR3, as DNA: TGTGCCAGCAGCCAGACCTCTAGGGCCAGCCAAAAACTGTTTTTT.

Ten or more counts support this clonotype. The CDR3 DNA reads TGCAGCGGGAAAGGGACTAGCGGGGGGGGCTACAATGAGCAGTTCTTC. Protein sequence: CSGKGTSGGGYNEQFF. The chain couples TRBV29-1 to TRBJ2-1; 16 bases are shared with TRBD2. The CDR3 extends over 16 amino acids. Germline loops: CDR1 SQVTM, CDR2 ANQGSEA. V was clipped by 7 bases and J by 3 bases; unmatched bases: 6.

This clonotype was detected ten times or more. The rearrangement uses TRBV14 and TRBJ1-1; perhaps TRBD1 as D (5 bases). Germline V gene sequence: CDR1 SGHDN, CDR2 FVKESK. V was shortened by 2 bases and J by 7 bases, with 17 bases between the two germline ends. The CDR3 loop spans 15 amino acids. CDR3 DNA sequence: TGTGCCAGCAGCCAACTGGGACCTTGGGGTGGTGAAGCTTTCTTT. This codes for CASSQLGPWGGEAFF.

This clonotype has a count of ten or more. The genes are TRBV20-1 and TRBJ1-5, with TRBD1 as a possible D gene (5 bases). The V end lost 4 bases, the J end lost 1 base, and 17 bases lay between the germline ends. The CDR3 covers 16 residues. Germline V gives CDR1 DFQATT, CDR2 SNEGSKA (reference sequence). The CDR3 spells CSAIYPGSMSNQPQHF. CDR3 bases: TGCAGTGCTATCTACCCAGGGTCGATGAGCAATCAGCCCCAGCATTTT.